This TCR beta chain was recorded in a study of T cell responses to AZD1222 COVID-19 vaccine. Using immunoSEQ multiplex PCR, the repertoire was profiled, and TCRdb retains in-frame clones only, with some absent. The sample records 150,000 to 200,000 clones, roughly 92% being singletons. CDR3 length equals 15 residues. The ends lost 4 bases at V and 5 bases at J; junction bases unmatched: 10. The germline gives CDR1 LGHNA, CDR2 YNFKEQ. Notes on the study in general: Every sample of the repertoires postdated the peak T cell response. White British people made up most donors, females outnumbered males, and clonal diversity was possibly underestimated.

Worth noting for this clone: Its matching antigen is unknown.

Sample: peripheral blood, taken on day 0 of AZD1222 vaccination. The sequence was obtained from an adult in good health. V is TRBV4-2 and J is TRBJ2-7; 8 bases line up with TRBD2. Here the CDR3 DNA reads TGTGCCAGCAGCCCTTTGAACGGGAGGGACAACGAGCAGTACTTC. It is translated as CASSPLNGRDNEQYF.